What follows is one TCR beta chain and its context. The data belong to a study of prognosis after radiotherapy for stage I lung cancer. Study overall: Aged about 53 to 90 years, with a median of around 74 years, the patients were about a dozen men and roughly 6 women.

Starting from genomic DNA, TCR beta CDR3 was amplified through two-round multiplex PCR. The use of primers specific to each TRBV and TRBJ gene characterized first-round PCR. Using its own MiXCR run on the multiplex PCR reads, TCRdb lists one record per CDR3 protein. The sample has 15,000 to 20,000 distinct CDR3 sequences, roughly 46% seen once; the top ten hold about 39%. The CDR3 is made up of 14 amino acids. V lost 4 bases and J 7 bases, leaving 14 bases between the germline ends. The germline V gene has CDR1 SGHVS and CDR2 FNYEAQ. The receptor was derived from a donor aged 50 or older with non-small cell lung cancer. The sequencing here drew on PBMCs, taken before or after stereotactic body radiation therapy (not recorded which). This rearrangement joins TRBV7-6 to TRBJ2-1; D not resolved. CDR3 nucleotides: TGTGCCAGCAGCTCCCTAGGATTCCAGAATGAGCAGTTCTTC. It is translated as CASSSLGFQNEQFF.